The clone carrying this T cell receptor (beta chain) is labeled large. The target antigen is unknown. This specimen comes from a study of spatial heterogeneity in lung cancer. Whole-study context: Detection consistently yielded more beta chains than alpha chains.

Time point reported: sample taken at primary tumor resection. 55 to 80 TRACERx patients with early, untreated non-small cell lung cancer donated samples. Study results and caveats: In tumors, expanded intratumoral alpha and beta TCR counts tracked mutation counts.

TCRdb used MiXCR to reprocess the 5' RACE reads, holding one entry per CDR3 protein. The sample holds roughly 3,600 distinct CDR3 sequences, roughly 8.7% seen once. The clonotype originates from a male donor with early-stage non-small cell lung cancer. The source was lung tumor tissue, collected at surgery.

CDR3 nucleotide sequence: TGTGCCATCAGTGGGGGACAGGCTAACTATGGCTACACCTTC. It is translated as CAISGGQANYGYTF. The J gene is TRBJ1-2, the V gene TRBV10-3; 8 nucleotides align to TRBD1. The V segment lost 4 bases and the J segment 0 bases; nucleotides outside the gene matches: 1. The CDR3 totals 14 residues. CDR1 is ENHRY and CDR2 is SYGVKD in the germline V gene.